Presented here are 10 T cell receptor beta chains from one specimen sequenced in a study of graft-versus-host responses after intestinal transplantation. The antigens of these receptors remain unknown. Assay used: immunoSEQ multiplex PCR; TCRdb lists only in-frame clones, some missing. The table shows approximately 100,000 clones, with more than 85% occurring only once. Sequencing was performed on unstimulated CD8+ T cells sorted from spleen or lymph node cells, taken before intestinal transplant. Receptor source: a human donor who received an intestinal transplant.

The CDR3 loop reads CASSPSPTGSSYEQYF. In nucleotides, the CDR3 is TGTGCCAGCAGTCCCTCACCGACAGGGAGCTCCTACGAGCAGTACTTC. The rearrangement joins TRBV27 to TRBJ2-7, with 7 bases that match TRBD1. V was pared by 5 bases and J by 0 bases, with 10 bases of the junction left unmatched. Germline CDR1 and CDR2: MNHEY and SMNVEV (reference sequence). The CDR3 runs 16 residues.

The chain recombines TRBV4-1 with TRBJ1-6; 7 bases are shared with TRBD1. The CDR3 totals 15 residues. The V and J ends lost 4 bases and 5 bases, in that order; junction bases with no gene match: 5. CDR1 and CDR2 (germline): MGHRA, YSYEKL. The CDR3 region is CASSLQDRNNSPLHF. Here the CDR3 DNA reads TGCGCCAGCAGCCTACAGGACAGGAATAATTCACCCCTCCACTTT.

The genes are TRBV19 and TRBJ2-3, with TRBD1 as a possible D gene (6 bases). V was trimmed by 3 bases and J by 4 bases, leaving 14 bases between them. Germline CDR1 is LNHDA and CDR2 is SQIVND (reference sequence). The CDR3 is made up of 15 amino acids. The DNA for the CDR3 is TGTGCCAGTAGTATCCGGGACACGGCACCAGATACGCAGTATTTT. It is translated as CASSIRDTAPDTQYF.

The chain has TRBV7-6 and TRBJ1-1; TRBD1 matches 7 bases. The CDR3 is 13 residues long. CDR1 SGHVS and CDR2 FNYEAQ come from the germline V gene. The V and J ends lost 5 bases and 6 bases, in that order; junction bases with no gene match: 6. The CDR3 bases are TGTGCCAGCAGCCCCCCAGGGGGTGCTGAAGCTTTCTTT. Its translation: CASSPPGGAEAFF. Full variable domain (missing parts from reference TRBV7-6 and TRBJ1-1): GAGVSQSPRYKVTKRGQDVALRCDPISGHVSLYWYRQALGQGPEFLTYFNYEAQQDKSGLPNDRFSAERPEGSISTLTIQRTEQRDSAMYRCASSPPGGAEAFFGQGTRLTVV.

The chain links TRBV5-5 to TRBJ2-1, with 9 bases fitting TRBD2. V trimming: 4 bases; J trimming: 5 bases; junction bases outside the gene matches: 13. The CDR3 contains 17 residues. CDR1 and CDR2 (germline): SGHKS, YYEKEE (reference sequence). CDR3 bases: TGTGCCAGCAGCGAACTAAGCGGGGGGACCCTAGACAATGAGCAGTTCTTC. It specifies CASSELSGGTLDNEQFF. The full variable domain, its missing parts supplied by reference TRBV5-5 and TRBJ2-1, is DAGVTQSPTHLIKTRGQQVTLRCSPISGHKSVSWYQQVLGQGPQFIFQYYEKEERGRGNFPDRFSARQFPNYSSELNVNALLLGDSALYLCASSELSGGTLDNEQFFGPGTRLTVL.

The V and J genes are TRBV10-2 and TRBJ2-3; D possibly corresponds to TRBD2 (5 bases). The ends were cut back, 0 bases at V and 1 base at J, with 14 bases in the middle. The germline CDR1 and CDR2 sequences are WSHSY and SAAADI. CDR3 length: 17 residues. CDR3 in DNA: TGCGCCAGCAGTGAGTCGACTGGAGCGGACCGCACAGATACGCAGTATTTT. The encoded protein is CASSESTGADRTDTQYF.

This sequence joins TRBV6-1 and TRBJ1-3; 8 nucleotides line up with TRBD1. The CDR3 runs 16 residues. Germline lookup yields CDR1 MNHNS and CDR2 SASEGT. The V segment lost 2 bases and the J segment 3 bases; nucleotides outside the gene matches: 6. CDR3 region: CASSEIQGVYGNTIYF. CDR3 coding DNA: TGTGCCAGCAGTGAAATACAGGGGGTCTATGGAAACACCATATATTTT.

V usage is TRBV6-1 and J usage is TRBJ1-1; TRBD1 agrees at 7 bases. CDR1 and CDR2 from the germline V gene are MNHNS and SASEGT. The CDR3 spans 12 residues. V dropped 8 bases and J dropped 8; count of bases not matched to a gene: 8. CDR3 bases: TGTGCCAGCCGAGGGGACAGCCCCGAAGCTTTCTTT. This gives the protein CASRGDSPEAFF.

V usage is TRBV5-6 and J usage is TRBJ2-1, with unresolved D. Germline loops: CDR1 SGHDT, CDR2 YYEEEE. The V gene lost 0 bases and the J gene lost 0 bases, with 4 bases spanning the gap. The CDR3 covers 14 residues. CDR3 bases: TGTGCCAGCAGCTTGGCGGGCTCCTACAATGAGCAGTTCTTC. Its translation: CASSLAGSYNEQFF.

The chain links TRBV9 to TRBJ1-1; TRBD1 matches 7 bases. This CDR3 contains 14 residues. The germline gives CDR1 SGDLS, CDR2 YYNGEE. J was trimmed by 0 bases and V by 3 bases; bases with no gene match: 2. CDR3 amino acids: CASSGGQVNTEAFF. In DNA, the CDR3 is TGTGCCAGCAGCGGTGGACAGGTGAACACTGAAGCTTTCTTT. The full variable domain, completed using reference TRBV9 and TRBJ1-1, is DSGVTQTPKHLITATGQRVTLRCSPRSGDLSVYWYQQSLDQGLQFLIQYYNGEERAKGNILERFSAQQFPDLHSELNLSSLELGDSALYFCASSGGQVNTEAFFGQGTRLTVV.